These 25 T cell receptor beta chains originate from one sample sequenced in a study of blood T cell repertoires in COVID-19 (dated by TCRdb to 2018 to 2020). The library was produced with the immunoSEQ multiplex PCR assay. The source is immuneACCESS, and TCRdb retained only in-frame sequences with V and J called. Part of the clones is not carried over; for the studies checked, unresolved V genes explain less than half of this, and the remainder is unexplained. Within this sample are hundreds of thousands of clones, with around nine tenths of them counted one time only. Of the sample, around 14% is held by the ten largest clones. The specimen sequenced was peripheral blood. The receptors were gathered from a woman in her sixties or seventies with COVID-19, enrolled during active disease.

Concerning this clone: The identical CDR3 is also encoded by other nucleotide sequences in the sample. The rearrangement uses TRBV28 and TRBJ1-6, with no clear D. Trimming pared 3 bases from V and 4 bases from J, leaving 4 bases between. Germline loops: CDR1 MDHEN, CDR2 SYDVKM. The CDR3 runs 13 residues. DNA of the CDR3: TGTGCCAGCAGTTTTCTGTATAATTCACCCCTCCACTTT. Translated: CASSFLYNSPLHF.

This CDR3 reads CASQRQGAGNTIYF. Written as DNA, the CDR3 is TGTGCCAGCCAAAGACAGGGGGCTGGAAACACCATATATTTT. The V gene is TRBV19, the J gene TRBJ1-3; 9 bases are shared with TRBD1. V gave up 9 bases and J gave up 2 bases; unmatched junction bases: 5. In germline, CDR1 is LNHDA, CDR2 SQIVND (reference sequence). The CDR3 runs to 14 residues.

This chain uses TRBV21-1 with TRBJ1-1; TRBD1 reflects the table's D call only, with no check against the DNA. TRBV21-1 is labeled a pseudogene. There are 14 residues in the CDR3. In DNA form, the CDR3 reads TGTGCCAGCAGCCCGGGACAGGGCTTTAAGGAAGCTTTCTTT. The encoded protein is CASSPGQGFKEAFF.

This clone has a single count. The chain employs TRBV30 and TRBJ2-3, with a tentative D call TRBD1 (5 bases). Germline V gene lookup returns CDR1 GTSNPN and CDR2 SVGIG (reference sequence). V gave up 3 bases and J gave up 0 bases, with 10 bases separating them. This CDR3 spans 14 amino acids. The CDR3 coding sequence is TGTGCCTGGAGGGGGCGGCCTAGCACAGATACGCAGTATTTT. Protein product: CAWRGRPSTDTQYF. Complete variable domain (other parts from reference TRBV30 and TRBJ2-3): SQTIHQWPATLVQPVGSPLSLECTVEGTSNPNLYWYRQAAGRGLQLLFYSVGIGQISSEVPQNLSASRPQDRQFILSSKKLLLSDSGFYLCAWRGRPSTDTQYFGPGTRLTVL.

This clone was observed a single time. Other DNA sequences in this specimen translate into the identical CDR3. This chain's CDR3 is CASSLAGGDYGYTF. The CDR3 coding sequence is TGCGCCAGCAGCTTGGCCGGGGGGGACTATGGCTACACCTTC. The V call is TRBV5-1, the J call TRBJ1-2; TRBD1 might be the D (5 bases). V was shortened by 0 bases and J by 3 bases, with 9 bases between the two germline ends. Germline-derived CDR1 and CDR2 are SGHRS and YFSETQ. The CDR3 totals 14 residues.

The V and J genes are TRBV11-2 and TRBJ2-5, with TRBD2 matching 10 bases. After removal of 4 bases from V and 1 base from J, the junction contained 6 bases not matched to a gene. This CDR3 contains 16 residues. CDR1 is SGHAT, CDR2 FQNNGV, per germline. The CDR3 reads CASSSLSGGAQETQYF. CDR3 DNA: TGTGCCAGCAGCTCCCTAAGCGGGGGGGCCCAAGAGACCCAGTACTTC.

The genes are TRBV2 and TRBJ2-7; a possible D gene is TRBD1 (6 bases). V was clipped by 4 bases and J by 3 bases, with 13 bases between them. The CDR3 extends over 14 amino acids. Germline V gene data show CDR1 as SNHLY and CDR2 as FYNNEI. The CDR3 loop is CASSAPGVRYEQYF. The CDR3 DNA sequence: TGTGCCAGCAGTGCGCCAGGGGTTCGCTACGAGCAGTACTTC.

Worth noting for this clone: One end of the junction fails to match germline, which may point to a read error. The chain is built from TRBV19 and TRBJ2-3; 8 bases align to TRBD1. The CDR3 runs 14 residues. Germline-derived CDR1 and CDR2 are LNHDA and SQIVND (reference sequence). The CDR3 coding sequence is TGTGCCAGTAGCATAGGGACAGGTCAAGATACGCAGTATTTT. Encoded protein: CASSIGTGQDTQYF.

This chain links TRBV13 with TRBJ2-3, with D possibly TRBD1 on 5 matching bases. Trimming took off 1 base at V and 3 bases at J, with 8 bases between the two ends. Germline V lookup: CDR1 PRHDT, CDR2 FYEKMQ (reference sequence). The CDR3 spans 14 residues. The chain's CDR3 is CASSLAHRTDTQYF. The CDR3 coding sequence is TGTGCCAGCAGCTTAGCACACAGGACAGATACGCAGTATTTT.

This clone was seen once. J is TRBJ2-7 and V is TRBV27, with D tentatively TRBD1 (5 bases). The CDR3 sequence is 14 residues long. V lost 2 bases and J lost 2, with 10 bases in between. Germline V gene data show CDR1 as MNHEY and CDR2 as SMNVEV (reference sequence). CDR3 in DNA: TGTGCCAGCAGTTTAACAGGCCCGGCCTACGAGCAGTACTTC. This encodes CASSLTGPAYEQYF.

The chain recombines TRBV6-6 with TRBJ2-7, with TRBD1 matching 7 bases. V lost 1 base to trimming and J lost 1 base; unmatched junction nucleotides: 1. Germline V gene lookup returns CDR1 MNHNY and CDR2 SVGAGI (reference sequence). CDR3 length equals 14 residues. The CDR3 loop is CASSYWDSSYEQYF. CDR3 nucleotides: TGTGCCAGCAGTTACTGGGACAGTTCCTACGAGCAGTACTTC.

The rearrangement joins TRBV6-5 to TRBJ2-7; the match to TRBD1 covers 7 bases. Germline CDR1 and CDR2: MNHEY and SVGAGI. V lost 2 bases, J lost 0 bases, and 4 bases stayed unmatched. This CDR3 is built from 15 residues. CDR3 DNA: TGTGCCAGCAGTTACGCGACAGGGTTCTCCTACGAGCAGTACTTC. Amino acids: CASSYATGFSYEQYF.

The CDR3 nucleotides are TGCAGCGTTGAACAGGGGGCAGGGTATGGCTACACCTTC. This sequence encodes CSVEQGAGYGYTF. The rearrangement joins TRBV29-1 to TRBJ1-2; 8 positions agree with TRBD1. J gave up 5 bases and V 2 bases, and 4 bases lay outside the gene matches. The CDR3 totals 13 residues. Germline V CDR1 and CDR2: SQVTM, ANQGSEA.

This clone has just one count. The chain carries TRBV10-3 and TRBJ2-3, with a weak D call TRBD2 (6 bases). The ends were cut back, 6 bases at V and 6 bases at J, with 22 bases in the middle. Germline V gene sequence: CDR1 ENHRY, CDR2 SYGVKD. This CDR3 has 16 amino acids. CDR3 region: CAISSLTLAGSDTQYF. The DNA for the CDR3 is TGTGCCATCAGCTCGTTGACCCTGGCGGGATCGGATACGCAGTATTTT.

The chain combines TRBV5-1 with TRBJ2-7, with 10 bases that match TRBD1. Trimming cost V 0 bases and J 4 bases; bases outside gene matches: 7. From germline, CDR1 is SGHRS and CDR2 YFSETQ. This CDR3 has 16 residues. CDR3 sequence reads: CASSLGDRTGGYEQYF. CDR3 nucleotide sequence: TGCGCCAGCAGCTTGGGCGATAGGACAGGGGGGTACGAGCAGTACTTC.

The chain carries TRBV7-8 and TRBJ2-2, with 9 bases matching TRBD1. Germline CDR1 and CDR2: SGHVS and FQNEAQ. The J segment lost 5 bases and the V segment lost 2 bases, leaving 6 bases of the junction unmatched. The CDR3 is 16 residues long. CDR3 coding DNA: TGTGCCAGCAGCTTAACCGGGACAGGGCATACCGGGGAGCTGTTTTTT. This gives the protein CASSLTGTGHTGELFF. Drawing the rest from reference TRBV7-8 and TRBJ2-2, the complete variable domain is GAGVSQSPRYKVAKRGQDVALRCDPISGHVSLFWYQQALGQGPEFLTYFQNEAQLDKSGLPSDRFFAERPEGSVSTLKIQRTQQEDSAVYLCASSLTGTGHTGELFFGEGSRLTVL.

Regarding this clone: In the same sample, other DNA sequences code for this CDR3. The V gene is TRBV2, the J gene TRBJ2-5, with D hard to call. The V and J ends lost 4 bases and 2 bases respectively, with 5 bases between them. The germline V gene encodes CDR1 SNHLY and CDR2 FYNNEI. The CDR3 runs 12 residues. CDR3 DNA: TGTGCCAGCAGTGGGCAGCAAGAGACCCAGTACTTC. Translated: CASSGQQETQYF.

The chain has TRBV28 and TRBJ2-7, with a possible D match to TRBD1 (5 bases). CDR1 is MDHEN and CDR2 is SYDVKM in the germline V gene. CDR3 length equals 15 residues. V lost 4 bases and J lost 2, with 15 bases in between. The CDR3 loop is CASSWTRQTPYEQYF. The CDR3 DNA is TGTGCCAGCAGTTGGACCCGACAGACCCCCTACGAGCAGTACTTC.

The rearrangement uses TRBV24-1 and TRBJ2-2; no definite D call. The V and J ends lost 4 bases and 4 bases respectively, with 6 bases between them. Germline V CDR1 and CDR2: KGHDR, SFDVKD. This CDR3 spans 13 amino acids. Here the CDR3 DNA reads TGTGCCACCAGTGAGAGTTTCACCGGGGAGCTGTTTTTT. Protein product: CATSESFTGELFF.

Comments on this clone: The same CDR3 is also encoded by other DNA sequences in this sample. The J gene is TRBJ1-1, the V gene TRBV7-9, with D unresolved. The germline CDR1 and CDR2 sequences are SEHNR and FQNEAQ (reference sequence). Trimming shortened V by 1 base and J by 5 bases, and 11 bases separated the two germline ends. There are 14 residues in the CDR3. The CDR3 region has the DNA TGTGCCAGCAGCTTAGGAAGAGGGAATACTGAAGCTTTCTTT. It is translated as CASSLGRGNTEAFF.

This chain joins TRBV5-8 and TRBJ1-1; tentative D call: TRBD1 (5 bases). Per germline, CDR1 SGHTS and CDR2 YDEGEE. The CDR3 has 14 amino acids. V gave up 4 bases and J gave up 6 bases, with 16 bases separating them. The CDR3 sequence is CASSGGRGLAEAFF. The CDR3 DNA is TGTGCCAGCAGCGGGGGACGGGGACTGGCTGAAGCTTTCTTT.

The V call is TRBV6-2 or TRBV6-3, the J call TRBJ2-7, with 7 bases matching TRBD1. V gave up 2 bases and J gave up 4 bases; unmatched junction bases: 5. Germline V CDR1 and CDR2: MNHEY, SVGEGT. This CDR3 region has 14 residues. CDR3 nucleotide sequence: TGTGCCAGCAGTTACGGGACAGCGACATACGAGCAGTACTTC. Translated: CASSYGTATYEQYF.

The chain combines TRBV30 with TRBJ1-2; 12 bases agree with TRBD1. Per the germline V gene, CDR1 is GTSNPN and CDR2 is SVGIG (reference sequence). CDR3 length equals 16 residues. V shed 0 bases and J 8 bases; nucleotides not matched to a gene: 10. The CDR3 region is CAWSVAGTGGAGGYTF. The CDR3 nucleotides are TGTGCCTGGAGTGTTGCGGGGACAGGGGGCGCTGGGGGCTACACCTTC.

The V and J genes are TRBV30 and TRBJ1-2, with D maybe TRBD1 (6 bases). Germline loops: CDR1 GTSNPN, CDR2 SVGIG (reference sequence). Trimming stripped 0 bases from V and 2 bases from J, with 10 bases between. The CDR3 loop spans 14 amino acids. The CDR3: CAWSVPGTNYGYTF. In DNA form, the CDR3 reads TGTGCCTGGAGTGTCCCCGGGACAAACTATGGCTACACCTTC.

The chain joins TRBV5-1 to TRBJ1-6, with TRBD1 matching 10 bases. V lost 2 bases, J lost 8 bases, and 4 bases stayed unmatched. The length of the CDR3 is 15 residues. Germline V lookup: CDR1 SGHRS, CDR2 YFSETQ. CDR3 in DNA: TGCGCCAGCAGCTTTGGGGGGACAGGGGATTCACCCCTCCACTTT. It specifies CASSFGGTGDSPLHF.